This is a list of T cell receptor beta chains from one sample in a study of blood T cell repertoires in COVID-19. This table comes from immunoSEQ multiplex PCR, and its TCRdb copy is limited to in-frame clones, with some not included. Here the sample spans some 300,000 clones, roughly 90% being singletons. Sequenced sample: PBMCs or T cells enriched from blood (not recorded which). The receptor set was obtained from a woman aged 45 to 65 who had been exposed to COVID-19. CDR3s include the opening cysteine and the closing phenylalanine or tryptophan. The D gene is left open where the match is weak. Clone size, where shown, is once, few, many, or a class for clones that have expanded.

CDR3 length | J gene | D gene | clone size | V gene | CDR3 protein | CDR3 DNA
16 | TRBJ1-5 | TRBD1 | few | TRBV30 | CAWSQQQGANNQPQHF | TGTGCCTGGAGCCAACAACAGGGGGCGAACAATCAGCCCCAGCATTTT
14 | TRBJ1-3 | . | . | TRBV5-1 | CASSSPGSGNTIYF | TGCGCCAGCAGCTCGCCGGGGTCTGGAAACACCATATATTTT
11 | TRBJ2-7 | . | . | TRBV28 | CSTGHRTEQYF | TGTTCAACGGGACATAGGACCGAGCAGTACTTC
14 | TRBJ1-2 | TRBD1 | . | TRBV15 | CATSRALPGGGYTF | TGTGCCACCAGCAGAGCTCTCCCAGGGGGTGGCTACACCTTC
19 | TRBJ2-5 | TRBD1 | few | TRBV7-9 | CASSLGTGGSAGAQETQYF | TGTGCCAGCAGCTTAGGGACAGGGGGCTCGGCGGGGGCCCAAGAGACCCAGTACTTC
17 | TRBJ2-1 | . | . | TRBV19 | CASSISSARSSYNEQFF | TGTGCCAGTAGTATTTCGAGCGCCCGCAGCTCCTACAATGAGCAGTTCTTC
12 | TRBJ1-2 | . | . | TRBV5-4 | CASSRDSVGYTF | TGTGCCAGCAGCCGCGACTCTGTTGGCTACACCTTC
13 | TRBJ1-1 | TRBD1 | . | TRBV30 | CAWSVAGGTEAFF | TGTGCCTGGAGCGTAGCAGGGGGGACTGAAGCTTTCTTT
17 | TRBJ2-5 | TRBD1 | . | TRBV5-6 | CASSLEILGTGSGTQYF | TGTGCCAGCAGCTTGGAGATATTGGGGACAGGGTCTGGGACCCAGTACTTC
13 | TRBJ2-7 | . | . | TRBV2 | CASSRRESYEQYF | TGTGCCAGCAGTCGCCGGGAGTCCTACGAGCAGTACTTC
14 | TRBJ2-5 | TRBD1 | few | TRBV2 | CARGTGDNVETQYF | TGTGCCAGAGGGACAGGGGATAACGTAGAGACCCAGTACTTC
14 | TRBJ1-3 | . | . | TRBV28 | CASKKGGSGNTIYF | TGTGCCAGCAAGAAGGGGGGGTCTGGAAACACCATATATTTT
16 | TRBJ2-7 | TRBD1 | . | TRBV27 | CASTIGPGQGIHEQYF | TGTGCCAGCACCATTGGTCCCGGACAGGGGATCCACGAGCAGTACTTC
15 | TRBJ2-5 | . | . | TRBV9 | CASSVEGAVQETQYF | TGTGCCAGCAGCGTGGAGGGGGCTGTCCAAGAGACCCAGTACTTC
13 | TRBJ1-5 | . | . | TRBV10-3 | CAVRGDSNQPQHF | TGTGCCGTTCGCGGGGATAGCAATCAGCCCCAGCATTTT
17 | TRBJ2-5 | TRBD1 | . | TRBV5-1 | CASSFTTGTGVQETQYF | TGCGCCAGCAGCTTCACCACCGGGACAGGGGTCCAAGAGACCCAGTACTTC
13 | TRBJ1-1 | TRBD1 | few | TRBV27 | CASRTGLNTEAFF | TGTGCCAGCAGGACAGGGTTGAACACTGAAGCTTTCTTT